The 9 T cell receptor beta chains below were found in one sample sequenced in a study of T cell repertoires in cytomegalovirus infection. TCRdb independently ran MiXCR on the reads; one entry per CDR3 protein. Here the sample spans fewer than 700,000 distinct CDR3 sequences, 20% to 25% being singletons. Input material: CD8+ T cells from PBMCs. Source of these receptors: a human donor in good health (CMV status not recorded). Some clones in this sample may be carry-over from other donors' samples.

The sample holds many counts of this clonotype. CDR3 loop: CASSLSLQGIQPQHF. CDR3 DNA sequence: TGTGCCAGCAGCTTGTCTCTACAGGGGATCCAGCCCCAGCATTTT. V usage is TRBV7-2 and J usage is TRBJ1-5; 7 nucleotides line up with TRBD1. The CDR3 is 15 residues long. V was pared by 3 bases and J by 7 bases, with 9 bases of the junction left unmatched. Germline assignment: CDR1 SGHTA and CDR2 FQGNSA.

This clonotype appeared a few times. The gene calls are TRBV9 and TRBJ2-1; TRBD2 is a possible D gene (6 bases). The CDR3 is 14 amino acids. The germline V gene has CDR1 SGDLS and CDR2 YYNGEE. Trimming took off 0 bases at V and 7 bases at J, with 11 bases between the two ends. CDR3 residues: CASSVAGDDNEQFF. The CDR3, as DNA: TGTGCCAGCAGCGTAGCGGGGGATGATAATGAGCAGTTCTTC.

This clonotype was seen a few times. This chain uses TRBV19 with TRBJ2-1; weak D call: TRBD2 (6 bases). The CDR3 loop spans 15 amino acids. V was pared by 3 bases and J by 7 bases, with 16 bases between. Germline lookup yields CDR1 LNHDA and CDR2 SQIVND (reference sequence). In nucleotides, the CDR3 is TGTGCCAGTAGTATCGAAGCGCTTAGCGGTAATGAGCAGTTCTTC. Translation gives CASSIEALSGNEQFF.

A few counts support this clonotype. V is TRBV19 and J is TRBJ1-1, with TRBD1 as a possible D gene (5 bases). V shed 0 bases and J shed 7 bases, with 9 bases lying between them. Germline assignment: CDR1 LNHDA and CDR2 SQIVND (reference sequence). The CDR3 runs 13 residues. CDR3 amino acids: CASSIDGAIEAFF. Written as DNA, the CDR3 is TGTGCCAGTAGTATAGATGGGGCAATTGAAGCTTTCTTT.

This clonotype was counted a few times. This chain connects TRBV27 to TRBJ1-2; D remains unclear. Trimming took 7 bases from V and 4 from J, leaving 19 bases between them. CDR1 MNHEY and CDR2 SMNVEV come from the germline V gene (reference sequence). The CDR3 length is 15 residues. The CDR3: CASTPSPGIRYGYTF. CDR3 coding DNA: TGTGCCAGCACCCCTAGCCCGGGGATCCGCTATGGCTACACCTTC.

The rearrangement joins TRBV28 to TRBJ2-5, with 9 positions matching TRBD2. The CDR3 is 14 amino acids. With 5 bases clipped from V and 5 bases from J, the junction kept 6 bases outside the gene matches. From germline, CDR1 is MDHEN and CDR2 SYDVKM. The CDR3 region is CASSRLAGTETQYF. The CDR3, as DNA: TGTGCCAGCAGTCGGCTAGCGGGGACGGAGACCCAGTACTTC.

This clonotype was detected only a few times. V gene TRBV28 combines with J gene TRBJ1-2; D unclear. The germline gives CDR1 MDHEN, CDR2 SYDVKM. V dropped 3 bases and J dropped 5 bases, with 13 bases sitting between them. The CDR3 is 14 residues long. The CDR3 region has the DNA TGTGCCAGCAGTTTGAGCGTGGGCGGGTATGGCTACACCTTC. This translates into CASSLSVGGYGYTF.

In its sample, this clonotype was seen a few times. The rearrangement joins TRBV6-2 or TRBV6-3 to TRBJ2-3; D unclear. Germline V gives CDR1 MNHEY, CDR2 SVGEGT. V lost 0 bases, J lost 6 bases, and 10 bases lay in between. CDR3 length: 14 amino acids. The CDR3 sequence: CASSYSEVVDTQYF. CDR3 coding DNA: TGTGCCAGCAGTTACTCGGAAGTGGTGGATACGCAGTATTTT.

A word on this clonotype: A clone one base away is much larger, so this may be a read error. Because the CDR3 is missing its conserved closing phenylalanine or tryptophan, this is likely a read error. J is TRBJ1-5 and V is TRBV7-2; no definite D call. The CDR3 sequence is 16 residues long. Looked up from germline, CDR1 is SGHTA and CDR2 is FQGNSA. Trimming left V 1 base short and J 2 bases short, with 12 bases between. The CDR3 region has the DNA TGTGCCAGCAGCTTAGTTTGGGCAGGTGGCAATCAGCCCCAGCATTCT. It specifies CASSLVWAGGNQPQHS.